The rows below give T cell receptor beta chains drawn from one sample of a study of neoadjuvant anti-PD-1 for oral cavity cancer. Using immunoSEQ multiplex PCR, the repertoire was profiled, and TCRdb retains in-frame clones only, with some absent. The sample gives 68,000 or so clones, approximately 81% of which show up once; nearly 3.5% is in the top ten. The material was PBMCs, obtained after nivolumab (anti-PD-1) treatment. The receptor set was obtained from a person between 35 and 79 years old with oral cavity squamous cell carcinoma. The CDR3 runs from the conserved cysteine through the conserved F or W. Each record gives: CDR3 length, J gene, clone size, V gene, D gene, CDR3 DNA, CDR3 protein. D genes are given only for firm matches. The size field is filled for only some rows; it gives once, few, many or a size class.

15,TRBJ1-5,NA,TRBV27,NA,TGTGCCAGCAGTACAAGGGGGTTTGGCAATCAGCCCCAGCATTTT,CASSTRGFGNQPQHF
17,TRBJ2-5,NA,TRBV10-3,TRBD2,TGTGCCATCAGTGAGTCGCGGCCTAGCGGGAGGGAAGAGACCCAGTACTTC,CAISESRPSGREETQYF
15,TRBJ2-7,NA,TRBV28,TRBD1,TGTGCCAGCAGACAGGGGACAGGGGGAGGTTACGAGCAGTACTTC,CASRQGTGGGYEQYF
17,TRBJ2-1,once,TRBV9,TRBD2,TGTGCCAGCAGTTCCCCGGGACTAGCGGGATGGTCCAGTGAGCAGTTCTTC,CASSSPGLAGWSSEQFF
12,TRBJ2-5,once,TRBV2,NA,TGTGCCAGCAGTGAATTTGTATCGACCCAGTACTTC,CASSEFVSTQYF
16,TRBJ2-2,few,TRBV11-1,NA,TGTGCCAGCAGCTACCGACAGGGAGGGACGGGCGGGGAGCTGTTTTTT,CASSYRQGGTGGELFF
13,TRBJ2-5,NA,TRBV29-1,NA,TGCAGCGTCCTGGACAGTAAACAAGAGACCCAGTACTTC,CSVLDSKQETQYF
16,TRBJ2-1,NA,TRBV7-9,TRBD2,TGTGCCAGCAGCTTAGCGGGGAGGGCCCTGGCTCATGAGCAGTTCTTC,CASSLAGRALAHEQFF
14,TRBJ2-7,NA,TRBV30,TRBD2,TGTGCCTGGAGTGACCCGGGGAGGGCGTACGAGCAGTACTTC,CAWSDPGRAYEQYF
12,TRBJ2-3,few,TRBV29-1,TRBD1,TGCAGCGCACAGGACAGGCCAGATACGCAGTATTTT,CSAQDRPDTQYF
16,TRBJ1-5,NA,TRBV4-2,NA,TGTGCCAGCAGCCAAGAGCGGACAACAAACAATCAGCCCCAGCATTTT,CASSQERTTNNQPQHF
15,TRBJ2-3,once,TRBV27,NA,TGTGCCAGCAGTTTATTTGGGGGAAACGACGATACGCAGTATTTT,CASSLFGGNDDTQYF
14,TRBJ1-5,NA,TRBV6-1,TRBD1,TGTGCCAGCAATGACAGGGATTTTGCTCAGCCCCAGCATTTT,CASNDRDFAQPQHF
15,TRBJ2-7,once,TRBV7-2,TRBD2,TGTGCCAGCAGCTTGACTAGCGGGAGCGAATACGAGCAGTACTTC,CASSLTSGSEYEQYF
15,TRBJ1-1,NA,TRBV11-2,TRBD1,TGTGCCAGCAGCCTTTCGGGACAGTTATCCACTGAAGCTTTCTTT,CASSLSGQLSTEAFF
14,TRBJ2-7,few,TRBV5-6,TRBD1,TGTGCCAGCACCTGGGACAGGGCGGACTACGAGCAGTACTTC,CASTWDRADYEQYF
17,TRBJ2-5,NA,TRBV19,TRBD2,TGTGCCAGTAGTATAGAGCAGCTAGCGGGAGGAGGGGAGACCCAGTACTTC,CASSIEQLAGGGETQYF
16,TRBJ2-1,NA,TRBV4-1,TRBD1,TGCGCCAGCAGCCAAGAAGTGACAGGGGGTTTCAATGAGCAGTTCTTC,CASSQEVTGGFNEQFF
16,TRBJ2-7,NA,TRBV5-1,TRBD2,TGCGCCAGCAGCTTGGGACTAGCGGGAGCCTCCTACGAGCAGTACTTC,CASSLGLAGASYEQYF
13,TRBJ2-7,NA,TRBV30,NA,TGTGCCTGGAGTGCACGTACTCCACCCGAGCAGTACTTC,CAWSARTPPEQYF
14,TRBJ1-2,NA,TRBV28,NA,TGTGCCAGCCTACCCCGACTGTCTGGCTATGGCTACACCTTC,CASLPRLSGYGYTF
14,TRBJ1-4,NA,TRBV2,NA,TGTGCCAGCAGTTTTGAGGCAAACAATGAAAAACTGTTTTTT,CASSFEANNEKLFF
16,TRBJ2-1,NA,TRBV7-9,TRBD2,TGTGCCAGCAGCCCGACCAATGGGACTACGAACAATGAGCAGTTCTTC,CASSPTNGTTNNEQFF
16,TRBJ2-1,NA,TRBV5-1,TRBD2,TGCGCCAGCAGCTTAGGTGGGACTAGCGGTTACAATGAGCAGTTCTTC,CASSLGGTSGYNEQFF
14,TRBJ2-7,NA,TRBV9,TRBD2,TGTGCCAGCAGCGTTGGCGGGAGTACCGACGAGCAGTACTTC,CASSVGGSTDEQYF
13,TRBJ1-2,NA,TRBV6-6,NA,TGTGCCAGCAGTTACCCAGACAGTTATGGCTACACCTTC,CASSYPDSYGYTF
17,TRBJ1-2,NA,TRBV9,TRBD1,TGTGCCAGCAGCGTAGCGGGCAGGGGGCTACTAGACTATGGCTACACCTTC,CASSVAGRGLLDYGYTF
16,TRBJ2-5,NA,TRBV7-2,TRBD2,TGTGCCAGCAGCCCCGGACTAGCGGGAGGGCAAGAGACCCAGTACTTC,CASSPGLAGGQETQYF
14,TRBJ1-4,NA,TRBV30,TRBD1,TGTGCCTGGAATTGGGACAGTTCGAATGAAAAACTGTTTTTT,CAWNWDSSNEKLFF
15,TRBJ2-7,NA,TRBV6-5,NA,TGTGCCAGCAGTTACTCAATGGGAGTGTCCTACGAGCAGTACTTC,CASSYSMGVSYEQYF
16,TRBJ2-5,NA,TRBV4-1,TRBD2,TGCGCCAGCAGCCAAGAAGAGCGGGAGGGCCGGGAGACCCAGTACTTC,CASSQEEREGRETQYF
12,TRBJ2-3,NA,TRBV7-6,NA,TGTGCCAGCAGCCCGAGCACAGATACGCAGTATTTT,CASSPSTDTQYF
14,TRBJ2-7,NA,TRBV15,TRBD1,TGTGCCACCAGCAGGGACAGGGTGACCTACGAGCAGTACTTC,CATSRDRVTYEQYF
15,TRBJ2-7,NA,TRBV29-1,NA,TGCAGCGTTGAGGATCCTCGGGGGGCCCGGAACGAGCAGTACTTC,CSVEDPRGARNEQYF
14,TRBJ2-7,NA,TRBV15,TRBD1,TGTGCCACCAGCAGCGACAGGGGCCCTTACGAGCAGTACTTC,CATSSDRGPYEQYF
14,TRBJ2-7,NA,TRBV7-8,NA,TGTGCCAGCAGCTCCTCCCCAGTTACCTACGAGCAGTACTTC,CASSSSPVTYEQYF
13,TRBJ2-5,NA,TRBV7-8,NA,TGTGCCAGCAGCTTAACAGGGCCAGAGACCCAGTACTTC,CASSLTGPETQYF